The 13 T cell receptor beta chains presented below share a single source sample, sequenced in a study of shared clonotypes between healthy human individuals. Sequencing used immunoSEQ multiplex PCR; TCRdb keeps in-frame clones, though not all of them. In the table there are about 2.3 million clones, 85% to 95% of which are singletons. The sequencing input was naive CD4+ T cells from PBMCs. The subset was: CD45RA+ positively selected. These receptors came from a man younger than 35 in good health. Some clones in this sample may be carry-over from other donors' samples.

A word on this clone: This same CDR3 is encoded by further DNA sequences in the sample. The chain employs TRBV5-1 and TRBJ2-2, with D tentatively TRBD1 or TRBD2 (6 bases each). Per the germline V gene, CDR1 is SGHRS and CDR2 is YFSETQ. The CDR3 loop spans 15 amino acids. The V and J ends lost 0 bases and 5 bases respectively, with 11 bases between them. CDR3: CASSLERGETGELFF. In nucleotides, the CDR3 is TGCGCCAGCAGCTTGGAAAGGGGGGAGACCGGGGAGCTGTTTTTT. Complete variable domain (other parts from reference TRBV5-1 and TRBJ2-2): KAGVTQTPRYLIKTRGQQVTLSCSPISGHRSVSWYQQTPGQGLQFLFEYFSETQRNKGNFPGRFSGRQFSNSRSEMNVSTLELGDSALYLCASSLERGETGELFFGEGSRLTVL.

CDR3 residues: CASSLPDRTNEKLFF. The CDR3 DNA reads as TGTGCCAGCAGCCTACCGGACAGAACTAATGAAAAACTGTTTTTT. V is TRBV7-2 and J is TRBJ1-4; TRBD1 is a possible D gene (6 bases). This CDR3 spans 15 amino acids. CDR1 is SGHTA, CDR2 FQGNSA, per germline. Trimming took 5 bases from V and 1 from J, leaving 11 bases between them.

The chain is built from TRBV5-1 and TRBJ2-2; D uncertain. Germline CDR1 reads SGHRS; CDR2 reads YFSETQ. The CDR3 has 14 residues. V was pared by 1 base and J by 4 bases, with 8 bases between. The CDR3 here is CASSLMIGTGELFF. The CDR3 region has the DNA TGCGCCAGCAGCTTGATGATCGGCACCGGGGAGCTGTTTTTT. Full variable domain (remainder filled in from reference TRBV5-1 and TRBJ2-2): KAGVTQTPRYLIKTRGQQVTLSCSPISGHRSVSWYQQTPGQGLQFLFEYFSETQRNKGNFPGRFSGRQFSNSRSEMNVSTLELGDSALYLCASSLMIGTGELFFGEGSRLTVL.

Only one count was recorded for this clone. The CDR3 region has the DNA TGTGCCAGCAGCCCGACCCCACGGAGTGAAAAACTGTTTTTT. This codes for CASSPTPRSEKLFF. V usage is TRBV14 and J usage is TRBJ1-4; no clear D gene. V lost 4 bases and J 7 bases, leaving 13 bases between the germline ends. CDR1 and CDR2 (germline): SGHDN, FVKESK. CDR3 length equals 14 residues.

J is TRBJ2-1 and V is TRBV28; no clear D gene. Germline values: CDR1 MDHEN, CDR2 SYDVKM. Trimming cost V 6 bases and J 0 bases, with 24 bases left between them. CDR3 length: 19 residues. The CDR3 spells CASRPSPGSYTSSYNEQFF. The CDR3 DNA is TGTGCCAGCAGACCCTCCCCGGGCAGCTACACGAGCTCCTACAATGAGCAGTTCTTC.

The CDR3 loop reads CASSLPFKSGTYEQYF. CDR3 bases: TGCGCCAGCAGCCTACCCTTCAAGTCGGGAACCTACGAGCAGTACTTC. J is TRBJ2-7 and V is TRBV4-1, with a possible D match to TRBD2 (5 bases). This CDR3 is 16 amino acids long. Germline CDR1 and CDR2: MGHRA and YSYEKL. Trimming left V 4 bases short and J 2 bases short, with 18 bases between.

V usage is TRBV10-3 and J usage is TRBJ2-7; D assignment may be TRBD1 or TRBD2 (6 bases each). The CDR3 is 13 residues long. V was cut by 10 bases and J by 5 bases, with 18 bases left in between. Per the germline V gene, CDR1 is ENHRY and CDR2 is SYGVKD. The CDR3 sequence is CATKGGSLHEQYF. The DNA for the CDR3 is TGTGCCACCAAAGGGGGGTCCCTACACGAGCAGTACTTC.

The V and J genes are TRBV7-9 and TRBJ2-3; D call uncertain. The ends were cut back, 1 base at V and 0 bases at J, with 8 bases in the middle. Germline-derived CDR1 and CDR2 are SEHNR and FQNEAQ (reference sequence). The CDR3 runs to 15 residues. As DNA, the CDR3 is TGTGCCAGCAGCTTAGTGTCACAGAGCACAGATACGCAGTATTTT. It translates to CASSLVSQSTDTQYF.

The genes are TRBV6-5 and TRBJ2-6, with a possible D match to TRBD1 (6 bases). The CDR3 contains 12 residues. Trimming cost V 5 bases and J 10 bases, with 9 bases left between them. Germline V gene data show CDR1 as MNHEY and CDR2 as SVGAGI. The CDR3 is CASSQTGNVLTF. The DNA of the CDR3 is TGTGCCAGCAGTCAAACAGGGAACGTCCTGACTTTC.

The chain links TRBV28 to TRBJ1-2; D gene uncertain. Trimming shortened V by 1 base and J by 6 bases, and 15 bases separated the two germline ends. Germline V gene data show CDR1 as MDHEN and CDR2 as SYDVKM. This CDR3 contains 15 residues. Written as DNA, the CDR3 is TGTGCCAGCAGTTTATCGGGCAGCGCCCTTGATGGCTACACCTTC. Translating it yields CASSLSGSALDGYTF.

CDR3 bases: TGTGCCAGCCACCCGAGCTCTGGGGCCAACGTCCTGACTTTC. It encodes CASHPSSGANVLTF. This rearrangement joins TRBV6-5 to TRBJ2-6; D is unclear. Germline V CDR1 and CDR2: MNHEY, SVGAGI. CDR3 length: 14 residues. Trimming pared 8 bases from V and 0 bases from J, leaving 8 bases between.

V is TRBV4-1 and J is TRBJ2-3; D is undetermined. This CDR3 region has 16 residues. The V end was cut by 1 base, the J end by 0 bases, with 11 bases between. Germline-derived CDR1 and CDR2 are MGHRA and YSYEKL. CDR3 region: CASSQASTSSTDTQYF. The CDR3 bases are TGCGCCAGCAGCCAAGCCTCTACATCTAGCACAGATACGCAGTATTTT.

This chain joins TRBV6-1 and TRBJ2-7; D is possibly TRBD2 (6 bases). This CDR3 is 13 amino acids long. V lost 10 bases, J lost 5 bases, and 18 bases lay in between. Germline CDR1 MNHNS, CDR2 SASEGT. The CDR3 DNA follows: TGTGCCATTTCGGCGGGGATTGGGGACGAGCAGTACTTC. Translating it yields CAISAGIGDEQYF.